One and the same sample provided the 14 T cell receptor beta chains below, sequenced in a study of post-analysis software for immune sequencing data. Unique-molecular-identifier-tagged TCR beta cDNA libraries were used. TCRdb itself ran the PCR reads through MiXCR, one entry per CDR3 protein. The table shows roughly 600,000 distinct CDR3 sequences, with roughly 40% occurring only once. The study, taken as a whole, reports: The five TRBV segments detected at higher frequency in patients than in controls included TRBV5-6, TRBV5-1 and TRBV20-1.

No antigen is known for these receptors. Sequencing was done on a sample of blood. These receptors originate from a girl between 10 and 17 years old with multiple sclerosis.

The chain uses TRBV7-2 and TRBJ2-7, with 9 positions matching TRBD2. CDR1 and CDR2 from the germline V gene are SGHTA and FQGNSA. The CDR3 extends over 15 amino acids. V trimming: 5 bases; J trimming: 0 bases; junction bases outside the gene matches: 5. The chain's CDR3 is CASSPLTSGSYEQYF. CDR3 coding DNA: TGTGCCAGCAGCCCCCTGACTAGCGGCTCCTACGAGCAGTACTTC.

The rearrangement uses TRBV10-3 and TRBJ2-1, with a tentative D call TRBD1 (6 bases). V shed 0 bases and J shed 4 bases, with 10 bases lying between them. CDR1 is ENHRY and CDR2 is SYGVKD in the germline V gene. This CDR3 spans 15 amino acids. CDR3 DNA sequence: TGTGCCATCAGTGAGTCACAGGGTACATACAATGAGCAGTTCTTC. Translation: CAISESQGTYNEQFF.

This clonotype was counted a single time. This sequence joins TRBV7-3 and TRBJ1-1, with D possibly matching TRBD1 (5 bases). The CDR3 spans 13 residues. Trimming cost V 5 bases and J 3 bases, with 10 bases left between them. Germline V gene lookup returns CDR1 SGHTA and CDR2 FQGTGA. DNA for the CDR3: TGTGCCAGCAGCATCGGGGGGTACACTGAAGCTTTCTTT. Protein product: CASSIGGYTEAFF.

The chain uses TRBV24-1 and TRBJ2-1; D remains ambiguous. The CDR3 extends over 16 amino acids. V was clipped by 4 bases and J by 1 base, with 13 bases between them. Per the germline V gene, CDR1 is KGHDR and CDR2 is SFDVKD. In DNA form, the CDR3 reads TGTGCCACCAGTGAATCAGGTGCTACTTCCTACAATGAGCAGTTCTTC. Its protein is CATSESGATSYNEQFF.

V is TRBV20-1 and J is TRBJ2-7; 9 bases align to TRBD1. V was clipped by 6 bases and J by 7 bases; unmatched bases: 13. CDR1 DFQATT and CDR2 SNEGSKA come from the germline V gene (reference sequence). This CDR3 is 14 amino acids long. CDR3 residues: CSAVPGQGPGEQYF. CDR3 DNA sequence: TGCAGTGCCGTCCCGGGACAGGGACCCGGGGAGCAGTACTTC.

The chain employs TRBV12-3 or TRBV12-4 and TRBJ1-2; D gene ambiguous. V dropped 2 bases and J dropped 8 bases, with 12 bases sitting between them. The CDR3 covers 13 residues. The CDR3 loop reads CASSLTGRRGYTF. The CDR3 coding sequence is TGTGCCAGCAGTTTAACGGGTCGGAGGGGCTACACCTTC.

The V call is TRBV3-1, the J call TRBJ2-3, with D hard to call. V was clipped by 4 bases and J by 5 bases, with 10 bases between them. The germline V gene encodes CDR1 LGHDT and CDR2 YNNKEL (reference sequence). CDR3 length equals 13 residues. CDR3 bases: TGTGCCAGCAGCCTCATGGGTCTAGATACGCAGTATTTT. It yields the protein CASSLMGLDTQYF.

The genes are TRBV12-3 or TRBV12-4 and TRBJ1-4; D is perhaps TRBD1 (6 bases). The CDR3 covers 15 residues. The V end lost 4 bases, the J end lost 5 bases, and 14 bases lay between the germline ends. CDR3 nucleotide sequence: TGTGCCAGCAGTTCGTTGGGGGCGCTCAATGAAAAACTGTTTTTT. Translating it yields CASSSLGALNEKLFF.

The V call is TRBV9, the J call TRBJ2-1; 9 nucleotides align to TRBD2. The length of the CDR3 is 19 residues. The V gene end was trimmed by 3 bases and the J gene end by 6 bases; junction bases not matched to a gene: 19. The V gene's germline CDR1 is SGDLS and CDR2 YYNGEE. CDR3 in amino acids: CASSAMEGTSRPFGNEQFF. CDR3 nucleotide sequence: TGTGCCAGCAGCGCCATGGAGGGGACTAGCCGCCCGTTTGGCAATGAGCAGTTCTTC.

CDR3 in amino acids: CSARDFLDPRSDTQYF. The DNA for the CDR3 is TGCAGTGCTAGAGATTTTTTGGACCCACGATCCGATACGCAGTATTTT. The J gene is TRBJ2-3, the V gene TRBV20-1; D call uncertain. The V end was cut by 0 bases, the J end by 6 bases, with 19 bases between. Germline V lookup: CDR1 DFQATT, CDR2 SNEGSKA (reference sequence). The length of the CDR3 is 16 residues.

The chain is built from TRBV28 and TRBJ2-6, with D hard to call. CDR3 length: 15 amino acids. The germline CDR1 and CDR2 sequences are MDHEN and SYDVKM. V lost 6 bases and J lost 1, with 10 bases in between. The CDR3 sequence is CASSSVGSGANVLTF. The CDR3 DNA sequence: TGTGCCAGCAGCTCCGTCGGGTCTGGGGCCAACGTCCTGACTTTC.

This clonotype showed up just a few times. The chain carries TRBV4-1 and TRBJ1-2, with a possible D match to TRBD1 (5 bases). The CDR3 has 15 amino acids. Germline CDR1 MGHRA, CDR2 YSYEKL. Between the trimmed V and J ends, which lost 3 bases and 2 bases, there was a span of 13 bases. Written as DNA, the CDR3 is TGCGCCAGCAGCCACCTGACAGTGTCAAACTATGGCTACACCTTC. Its protein product is CASSHLTVSNYGYTF.

The J gene is TRBJ2-6, the V gene TRBV3-1; 7 bases match TRBD2. V lost 5 bases, J lost 0 bases, and 10 bases stayed unmatched. CDR3 length equals 18 residues. Germline CDR1 reads LGHDT; CDR2 reads YNNKEL (reference sequence). CDR3 amino acids: CASSWTGGGVSGANVLTF. The CDR3 DNA reads as TGTGCCAGCAGCTGGACTGGCGGGGGAGTCTCTGGGGCCAACGTCCTGACTTTC.

The gene calls are TRBV7-9 and TRBJ2-5; TRBD2 agrees at 12 bases. V trimming: 3 bases; J trimming: 1 base; junction bases outside the gene matches: 6. In germline, CDR1 is SEHNR, CDR2 FQNEAQ (reference sequence). The CDR3 sequence is 17 residues long. This CDR3 reads CASSFIGLAGFQETQYF. CDR3 sequence (DNA): TGTGCCAGCAGCTTTATCGGACTAGCGGGGTTCCAAGAGACCCAGTACTTC.